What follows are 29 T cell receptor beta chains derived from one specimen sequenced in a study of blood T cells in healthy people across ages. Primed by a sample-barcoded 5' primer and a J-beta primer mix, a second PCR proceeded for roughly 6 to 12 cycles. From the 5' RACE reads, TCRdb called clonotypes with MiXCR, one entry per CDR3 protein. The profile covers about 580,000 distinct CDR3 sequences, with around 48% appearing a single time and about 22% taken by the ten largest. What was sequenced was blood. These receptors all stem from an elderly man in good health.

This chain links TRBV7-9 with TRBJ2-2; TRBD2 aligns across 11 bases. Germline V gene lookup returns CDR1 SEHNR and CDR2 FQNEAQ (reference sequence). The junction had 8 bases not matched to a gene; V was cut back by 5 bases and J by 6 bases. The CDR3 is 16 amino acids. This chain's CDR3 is CASSKLAGVSAGELFF. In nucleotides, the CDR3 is TGTGCCAGCAGCAAACTAGCGGGAGTGAGTGCCGGGGAGCTGTTTTTT.

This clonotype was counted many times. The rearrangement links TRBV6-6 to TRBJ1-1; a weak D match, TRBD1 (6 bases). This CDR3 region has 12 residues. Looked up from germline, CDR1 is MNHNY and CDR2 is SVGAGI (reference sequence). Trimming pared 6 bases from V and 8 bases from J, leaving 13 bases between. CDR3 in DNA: TGTGCCAGCAGAGGGGGGGGAATCGAAGCTTTCTTT. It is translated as CASRGGGIEAFF.

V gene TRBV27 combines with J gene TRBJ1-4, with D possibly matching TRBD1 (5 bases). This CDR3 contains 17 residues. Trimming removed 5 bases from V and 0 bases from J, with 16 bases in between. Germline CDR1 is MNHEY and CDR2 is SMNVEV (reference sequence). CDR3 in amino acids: CASSPQGGAATNEKLFF. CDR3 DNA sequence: TGTGCCAGCAGTCCTCAGGGCGGGGCTGCAACTAATGAAAAACTGTTTTTT.

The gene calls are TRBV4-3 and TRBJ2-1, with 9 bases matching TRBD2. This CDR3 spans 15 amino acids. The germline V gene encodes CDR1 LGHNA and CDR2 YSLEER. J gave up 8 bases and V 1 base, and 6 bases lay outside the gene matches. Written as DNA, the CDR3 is TGCGCCAGCAGCCAAGTTATAGCGGGAGTCGATGAGCAGTTCTTC. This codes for CASSQVIAGVDEQFF.

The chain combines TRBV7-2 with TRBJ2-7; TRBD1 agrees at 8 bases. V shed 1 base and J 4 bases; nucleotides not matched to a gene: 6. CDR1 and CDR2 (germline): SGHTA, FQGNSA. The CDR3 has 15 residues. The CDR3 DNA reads TGTGCCAGCAGCTTAGGTGGGGGACAGGCATACGAGCAGTACTTC. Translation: CASSLGGGQAYEQYF. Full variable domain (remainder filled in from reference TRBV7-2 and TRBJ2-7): GAGVSQSPSNKVTEKGKDVELRCDPISGHTALYWYRQSLGQGLEFLIYFQGNSAPDKSGLPSDRFSAERTGGSVSTLTIQRTQQEDSAVYLCASSLGGGQAYEQYFGPGTRLTVT.

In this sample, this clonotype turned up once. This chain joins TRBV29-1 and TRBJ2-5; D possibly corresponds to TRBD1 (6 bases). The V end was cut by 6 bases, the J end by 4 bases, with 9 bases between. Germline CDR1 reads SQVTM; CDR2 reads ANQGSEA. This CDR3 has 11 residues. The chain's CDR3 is CSVQGRETQYF. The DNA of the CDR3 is TGCAGCGTGCAGGGGCGAGAGACCCAGTACTTC.

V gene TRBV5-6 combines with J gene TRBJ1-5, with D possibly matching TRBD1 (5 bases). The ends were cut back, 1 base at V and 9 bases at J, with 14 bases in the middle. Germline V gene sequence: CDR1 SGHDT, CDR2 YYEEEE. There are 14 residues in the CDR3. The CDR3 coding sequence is TGTGCCAGCAGCTTGTGGTCAGGGTTTCTGCCCCAGCATTTT. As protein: CASSLWSGFLPQHF.

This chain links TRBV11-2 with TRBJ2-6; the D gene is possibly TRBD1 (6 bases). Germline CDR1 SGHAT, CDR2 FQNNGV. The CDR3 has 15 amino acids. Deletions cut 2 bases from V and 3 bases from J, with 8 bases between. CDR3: CASSLQGFGANVLTF. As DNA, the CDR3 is TGTGCCAGCAGCTTACAGGGGTTTGGGGCCAACGTCCTGACTTTC. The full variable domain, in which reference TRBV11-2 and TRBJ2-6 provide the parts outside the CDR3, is EAGVAQSPRYKIIEKRQSVAFWCNPISGHATLYWYQQILGQGPKLLIQFQNNGVVDDSQLPKDRFSAERLKGVDSTLKIQPAKLEDSAVYLCASSLQGFGANVLTFGAGSRLTVL.

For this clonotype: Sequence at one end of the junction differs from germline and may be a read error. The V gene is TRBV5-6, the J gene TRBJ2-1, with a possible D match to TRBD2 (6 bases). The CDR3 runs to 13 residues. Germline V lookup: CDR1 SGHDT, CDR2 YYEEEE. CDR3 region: CASSLADYDEQFF. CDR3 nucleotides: TGTGCCAGCAGCTTGGCGGACTACGATGAGCAGTTCTTC.

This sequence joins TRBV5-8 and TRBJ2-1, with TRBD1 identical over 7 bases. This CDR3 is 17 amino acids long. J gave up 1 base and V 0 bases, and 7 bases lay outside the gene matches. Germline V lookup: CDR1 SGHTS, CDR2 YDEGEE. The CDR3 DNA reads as TGTGCCAGCAGCTTGGCGTTTGGGACAGAGTCCTACAATGAGCAGTTCTTC. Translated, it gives CASSLAFGTESYNEQFF.

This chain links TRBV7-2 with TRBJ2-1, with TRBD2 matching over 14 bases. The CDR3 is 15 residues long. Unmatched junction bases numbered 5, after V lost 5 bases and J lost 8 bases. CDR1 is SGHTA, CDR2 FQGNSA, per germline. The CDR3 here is CASSEGTSGRHEQFF. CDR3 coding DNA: TGTGCCAGCAGCGAAGGGACTAGCGGGAGACATGAGCAGTTCTTC.

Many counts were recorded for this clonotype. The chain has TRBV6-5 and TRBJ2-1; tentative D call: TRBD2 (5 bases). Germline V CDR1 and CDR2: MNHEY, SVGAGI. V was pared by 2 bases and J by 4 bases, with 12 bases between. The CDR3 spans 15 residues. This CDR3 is CASSYNQRDYNEQFF. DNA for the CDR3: TGTGCCAGCAGTTACAACCAGAGGGATTACAATGAGCAGTTCTTC.

CDR3 nucleotide sequence: TGCAGTGCACCCGGGAAGCGAACCCTTTACAATGAGCAGTTCTTC. Its translation is CSAPGKRTLYNEQFF. V and J are TRBV20-1 and TRBJ2-1; weak D call: TRBD2 (5 bases). The CDR3 sequence is 15 residues long. From germline, CDR1 is DFQATT and CDR2 SNEGSKA (reference sequence). Trimming took 6 bases from V and 4 from J, leaving 19 bases between them.

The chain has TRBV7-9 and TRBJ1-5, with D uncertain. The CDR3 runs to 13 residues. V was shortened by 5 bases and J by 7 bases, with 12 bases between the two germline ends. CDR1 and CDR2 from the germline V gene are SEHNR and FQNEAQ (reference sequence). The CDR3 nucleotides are TGTGCCAGCAGCGATTCAAGGGAGCAGCCCCAGCATTTT. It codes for CASSDSREQPQHF.

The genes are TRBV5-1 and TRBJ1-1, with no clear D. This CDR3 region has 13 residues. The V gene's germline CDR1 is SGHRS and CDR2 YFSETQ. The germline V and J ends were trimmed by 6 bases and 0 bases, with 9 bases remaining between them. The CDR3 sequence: CASTNTMNTEAFF. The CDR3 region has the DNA TGCGCCAGCACTAACACAATGAACACTGAAGCTTTCTTT. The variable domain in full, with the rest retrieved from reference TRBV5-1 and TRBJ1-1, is KAGVTQTPRYLIKTRGQQVTLSCSPISGHRSVSWYQQTPGQGLQFLFEYFSETQRNKGNFPGRFSGRQFSNSRSEMNVSTLELGDSALYLCASTNTMNTEAFFGQGTRLTVV.

The CDR3 sequence: CASSTLLEDTQYF. The DNA of the CDR3 is TGTGCCAGCAGCACCTTGTTAGAGGATACGCAGTATTTT. V gene TRBV11-3 combines with J gene TRBJ2-3, with D uncertain. Germline V gene lookup returns CDR1 SGHNT and CDR2 YENEEA. The CDR3 runs to 13 residues. V was trimmed by 5 bases and J by 6 bases, leaving 12 bases between them.

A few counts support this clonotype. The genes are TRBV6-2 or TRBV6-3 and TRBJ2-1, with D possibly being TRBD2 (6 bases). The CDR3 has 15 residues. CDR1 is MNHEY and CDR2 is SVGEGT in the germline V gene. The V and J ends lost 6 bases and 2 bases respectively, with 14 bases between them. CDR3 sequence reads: CASSPGLPAYNEQFF. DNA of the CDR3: TGTGCCAGCAGCCCTGGACTACCGGCCTACAATGAGCAGTTCTTC.

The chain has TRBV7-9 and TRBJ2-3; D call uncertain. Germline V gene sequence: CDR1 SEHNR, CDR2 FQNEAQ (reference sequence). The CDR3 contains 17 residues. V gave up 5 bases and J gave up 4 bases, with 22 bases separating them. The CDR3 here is CASSAQIHGGMSDTQYF. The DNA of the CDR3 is TGTGCCAGCAGCGCCCAGATACATGGTGGAATGTCAGATACGCAGTATTTT. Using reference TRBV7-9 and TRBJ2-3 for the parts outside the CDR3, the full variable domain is DTGVSQNPRHKITKRGQNVTFRCDPISEHNRLYWYRQTLGQGPEFLTYFQNEAQLEKSRLLSDRFSAERPKGSFSTLEIQRTEQGDSAMYLCASSAQIHGGMSDTQYFGPGTRLTVL.

CDR3 region: CASSQGLAVVTDTQYF. Written as DNA, the CDR3 is TGTGCCAGCAGCCAAGGTCTAGCGGTGGTCACAGATACGCAGTATTTT. This chain connects TRBV4-2 to TRBJ2-3; 7 bases are a match to TRBD2. V shed 1 base and J 2 bases; nucleotides not matched to a gene: 6. The CDR3 has 16 residues. Germline CDR1 reads LGHNA; CDR2 reads YNFKEQ.

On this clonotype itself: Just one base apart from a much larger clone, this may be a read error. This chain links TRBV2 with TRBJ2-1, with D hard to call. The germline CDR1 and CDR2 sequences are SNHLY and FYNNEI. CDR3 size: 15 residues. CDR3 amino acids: CASGEERAVNNEQFF. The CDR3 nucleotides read TGTGCCAGCGGTGAAGAAAGGGCGGTCAACAATGAGCAGTTCTTC.

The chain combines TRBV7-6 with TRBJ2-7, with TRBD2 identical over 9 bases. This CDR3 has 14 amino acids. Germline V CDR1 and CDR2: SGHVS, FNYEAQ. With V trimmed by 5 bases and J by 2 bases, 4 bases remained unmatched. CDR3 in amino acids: CASSPSGVTYEQYF. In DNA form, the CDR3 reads TGTGCCAGCAGCCCTAGCGGGGTGACCTACGAGCAGTACTTC.

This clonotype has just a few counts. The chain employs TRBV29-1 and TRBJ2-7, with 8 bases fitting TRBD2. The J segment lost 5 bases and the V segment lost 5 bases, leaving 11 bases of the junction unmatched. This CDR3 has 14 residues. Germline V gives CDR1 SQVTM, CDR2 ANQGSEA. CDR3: CSVRGGRGGDEQYF. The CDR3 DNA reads TGCAGCGTTCGGGGGGGCAGGGGAGGCGACGAGCAGTACTTC.

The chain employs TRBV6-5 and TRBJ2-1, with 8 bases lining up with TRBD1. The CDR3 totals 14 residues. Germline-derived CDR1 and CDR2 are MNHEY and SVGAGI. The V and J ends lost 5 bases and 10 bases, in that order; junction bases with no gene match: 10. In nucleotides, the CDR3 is TGTGCCAGCAGTGTCGGACAGGGCCCCTACGAGCAGTTCTTC. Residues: CASSVGQGPYEQFF.

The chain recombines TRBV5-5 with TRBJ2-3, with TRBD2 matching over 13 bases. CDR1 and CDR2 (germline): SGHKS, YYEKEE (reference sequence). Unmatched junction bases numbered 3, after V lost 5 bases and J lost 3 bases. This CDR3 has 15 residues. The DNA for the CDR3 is TGTGCCAGCAGGACTAGCGGGGGGCCGACAGATACGCAGTATTTT. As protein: CASRTSGGPTDTQYF.

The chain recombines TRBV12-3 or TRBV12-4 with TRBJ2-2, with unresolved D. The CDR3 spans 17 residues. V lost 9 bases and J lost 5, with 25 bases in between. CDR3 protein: CASARSLSPQRTGELFF. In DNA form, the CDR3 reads TGTGCCAGTGCCAGGAGTCTTAGCCCACAAAGAACCGGGGAGCTGTTTTTT.

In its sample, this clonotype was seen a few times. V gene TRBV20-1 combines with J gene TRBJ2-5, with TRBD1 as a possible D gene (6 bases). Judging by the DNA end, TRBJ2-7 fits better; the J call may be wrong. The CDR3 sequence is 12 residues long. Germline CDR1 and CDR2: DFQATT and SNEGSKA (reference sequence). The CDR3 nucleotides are TGCAGTGCTAGGCAGGACAGCCACGAGCAGTACTTC. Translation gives CSARQDSHEQYF.

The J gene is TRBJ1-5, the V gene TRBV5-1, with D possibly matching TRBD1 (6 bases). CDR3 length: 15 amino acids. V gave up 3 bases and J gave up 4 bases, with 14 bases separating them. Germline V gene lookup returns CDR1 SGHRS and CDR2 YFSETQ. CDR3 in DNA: TGCGCCAGCAGCTCTTCAGGGGACGGTAATCAGCCCCAGCATTTT. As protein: CASSSSGDGNQPQHF.

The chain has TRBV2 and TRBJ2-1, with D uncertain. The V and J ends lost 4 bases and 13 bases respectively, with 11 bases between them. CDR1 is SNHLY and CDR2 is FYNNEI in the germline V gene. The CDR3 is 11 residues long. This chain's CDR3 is CASSAWTLQFF. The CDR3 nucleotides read TGTGCCAGCAGTGCGTGGACCCTTCAGTTCTTC. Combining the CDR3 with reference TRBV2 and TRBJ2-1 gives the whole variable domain EPEVTQTPSHQVTQMGQEVILRCVPISNHLYFYWYRQILGQKVEFLVSFYNNEISEKSEIFDDQFSVERPDGSNFTLKIRSTKLEDSAMYFCASSAWTLQFFGPGTRLTVL.

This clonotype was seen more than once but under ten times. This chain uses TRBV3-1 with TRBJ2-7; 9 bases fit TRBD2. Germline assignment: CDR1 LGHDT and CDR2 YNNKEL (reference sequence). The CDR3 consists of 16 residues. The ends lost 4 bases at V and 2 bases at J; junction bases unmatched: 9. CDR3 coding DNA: TGTGCCAGCAGCCGATCTCGGGCTAGCGGGGCCTACGAGCAGTACTTC. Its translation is CASSRSRASGAYEQYF.